Below, 7 T cell receptor beta chains from the same sample are listed, as sequenced in a study of CD8+CD57+ T cells in acquired aplastic anemia. Researchers used genomic DNA as the template to profile TCR beta VDJ and CDR3. TCRdb processed the reads anew with MiXCR; each CDR3 protein has one entry. The table has 200,000 to 250,000 distinct CDR3 sequences, roughly two thirds seen once. Patients included in sequencing had previously demonstrated CD8+CD57+ cell expansion by flow cytometry. The sequencing input was sorted CD4+, CD8+, or CD8+CD57+ T cells (not recorded which) from PBMCs. Every receptor here comes from a human donor with aplastic anemia.

With respect to this clonotype: Its ends do not fully match the called genes, so a read error is possible. V and J are TRBV7-3 and TRBJ2-7; D remains unclear. The CDR3 is 13 residues long. The germline gives CDR1 SGHTA, CDR2 FQGTGA. The CDR3 region has the DNA TGTGCTAGCAGCTTAACGAAATCCTACGAGCAGTACTTC. As protein: CASSLTKSYEQYF.

At least ten counts were recorded for this clonotype. CDR3 DNA: TGTGCCACCAGTTCTAAGGGGCTCAATCAGCCCCAGCATTTT. Encoded protein: CATSSKGLNQPQHF. The chain employs TRBV24-1 and TRBJ1-5, with D perhaps matching TRBD1 (5 bases). Germline V gene lookup returns CDR1 KGHDR and CDR2 SFDVKD. The ends were cut back, 6 bases at V and 3 bases at J, with 11 bases in the middle. The CDR3 runs 14 residues.

Ten or more counts support this clonotype. This rearrangement joins TRBV3-1 to TRBJ2-3; D tentatively reads TRBD1 or TRBD2 (5 bases each). Trimming removed 4 bases from V and 6 bases from J, with 14 bases in between. The CDR3 runs 14 residues. The germline V gene has CDR1 LGHDT and CDR2 YNNKEL (reference sequence). CDR3 sequence (DNA): TGTGCCAGCAGCCTCGGGACCCACGGGGATACGCAGTATTTT. Translating gives CASSLGTHGDTQYF.

V gene TRBV9 combines with J gene TRBJ2-5; no firm D call. The CDR3 has 13 residues. V lost 4 bases and J 0 bases, leaving 7 bases between the germline ends. CDR1 and CDR2 from the germline V gene are SGDLS and YYNGEE. Here the CDR3 DNA reads TGTGCCAGCAGCCCACCGTACCAAGAGACCCAGTACTTC. Amino acid sequence: CASSPPYQETQYF.

This clonotype was detected ten times or more. V gene TRBV2 combines with J gene TRBJ2-7; 14 bases map to TRBD2. The J segment lost 2 bases and the V segment lost 6 bases, leaving 3 bases of the junction unmatched. Germline loops: CDR1 SNHLY, CDR2 FYNNEI. The CDR3 consists of 15 residues. The CDR3 coding sequence is TGTGCCAGCAGCGGGACTAGCGGGGGCCCCTACGAGCAGTACTTC. Translation gives CASSGTSGGPYEQYF.

The rearrangement links TRBV6-2 or TRBV6-3 to TRBJ1-1; D is uncertain. CDR1 and CDR2 (germline): MNHEY, SVGEGT. Trimming took off 4 bases at V and 10 bases at J, with 13 bases between the two ends. This CDR3 region has 12 residues. The CDR3 bases are TGTGCCAGCAGTTCCGTCGGGGTGGGAGCTTTCTTT. It specifies CASSSVGVGAFF.

The J gene is TRBJ2-7, the V gene TRBV9; no clear D gene. The CDR3 is 13 amino acids. Germline CDR1 is SGDLS and CDR2 is YYNGEE. V lost 1 base to trimming and J lost 5 bases, with 10 bases between them. As DNA, the CDR3 is TGTGCCAGCAGCGTAAGTTCGGTCAACGAGCAGTACTTC. Protein product: CASSVSSVNEQYF.